Sequencing of this T cell receptor (beta chain) was carried out in a study of T cells in Graves' hyperthyroidism and ophthalmopathy. With 2 bases clipped from V and 5 bases from J, the junction kept 7 bases outside the gene matches. Germline assignment: CDR1 MNHEY and CDR2 SMNVEV (reference sequence). The CDR3 length is 15 residues. Amplification of TCR beta CDR3 regions was performed using RNA transcripts as template. A first-round RT-PCR of the TCR CDR3 used the HTBI primer set. A single record per CDR3 protein comes from TCRdb applying MiXCR to the multiplex PCR reads. The sample has about 320,000 distinct CDR3 sequences; approximately 16% are singletons.

This chain links TRBV27 with TRBJ1-2; 8 bases fit TRBD1. The TCR was taken from a man aged 30 to 39 with Graves' hyperthyroidism. The sample taken for sequencing was blood. CDR3 sequence: CASSLEGTGLYGYTF. For the CDR3, the DNA is TGTGCCAGCAGTTTAGAGGGGACAGGCCTTTATGGCTACACCTTC.